This TCR beta chain appears in the sequencing data of a study of T cells in Graves' hyperthyroidism and ophthalmopathy (dated by TCRdb to the late 2010s). For the study in its entirety: Peripheral blood samples were taken at the time of initial diagnosis, prior to any treatment. For training and testing, the 100 or so patients in the discovery cohort were randomly divided in a 7:3 ratio. Following sampling, methimazole starting at 30 mg daily was given to hyperthyroidism patients, and high-dose intravenous methylprednisolone was given to ophthalmopathy patients. Thyroid tissue and blood T-cell repertoires from roughly six Graves' hyperthyroidism patients were also compared in the study. Prospective prediction of ophthalmopathy was tested in an independent validation cohort of 18 to 20 hyperthyroidism patients and 15 to 17 patients who later progressed to ophthalmopathy. The paper reports TCR Vbeta CDR3 sequencing of about 140 peripheral blood samples: fewer than 50 ophthalmopathy, 75 to 80 hyperthyroidism and around 17 progressor patients. To identify distinguishing TCR V-J signatures, a discovery cohort of some 99 patients was used, comprising 43 with Graves' ophthalmopathy and some 60 with stable Graves' hyperthyroidism.

Hyperthyroidism patients were aged 18 to 65 years and newly diagnosed, with disease duration of less than 2 months. Any patient with an uncontrolled infection, another autoimmune disease, pregnancy or lactation was excluded. Clinical symptoms, serum thyroxine and TRAb, thyroid ultrasound, and orbital computed tomography formed the basis for the diagnoses. Blood from progressor patients was collected at the time of first diagnosis with hyperthyroidism, before any ophthalmopathy symptoms had appeared. Ficoll-Paque density gradient centrifugation was used to isolate PBMCs from under 11 ml of fresh peripheral blood. Progressor patients were initially diagnosed with Graves' hyperthyroidism and developed ophthalmopathy during follow-up. Total RNA was extracted using Trizol reagent, and RNA quality was assessed on an Agilent 2100 Bioanalyzer. V gives up 6 bases and J gives up 3 bases, and the segment between their germline ends measures 15 bases. Taken from cysteine to phenylalanine, the CDR3 has 14 residues. The CDR3 DNA has 42 bases and is translated from base 1. CDR1 and CDR2 are read off the germline V gene as MDHEN and SYDVKM.

Amplification of TCR beta CDR3 regions was carried out from RNA transcripts. A first-round RT-PCR of the TCR CDR3 used the HTBI primer set with the Qiagen OneStep RT-PCR kit. A second multiplex PCR round built the libraries, followed by size selection and purification. Sequencing of the libraries was done on an Illumina HiSeq2000 using paired-end 100 bp reads. Regarding the original processing steps: SOAPnuke was used to process the raw data, throwing out any read that contained adapters or uncalled bases, had a mean Phred below 15, or lacked an exact constant-primer or identifier match. High-quality paired reads were merged using COPE v1.2.5, and each unique nucleotide sequence was defined as a clonotype. Clonotypes were aligned to IMGT TRBV, TRBD and TRBJ reference segments using MiTCR v1.1. Analysis was restricted to V-J combinations with a frequency above 0.0001, which covered roughly 99% of repertoires. A TCS score was defined as the ratio between F50 (clonal expansion) and ExV (chaos), using BLOSUM62-based TCRdist between CDR3 peptides within each V-J. Welch's t-statistics and random forest reduced around 510 V-J features to under 15, which were used in a naive Bayes classifier (R e1071). TCRdb took the public reads, trimmed them with fastp at Q25, ran MiXCR for clone calling and kept in-frame beta chains. Identical CDR3 protein sequences are pooled into one entry, listed with their most common genes and DNA. What appears here as the V and J calls and clone size reflects TCRdb's work, not the paper's. The sample has about 250,000 distinct CDR3 sequences on record, roughly 15% of them singletons. About 30% of the sample comes from the top ten.

Here is what the overall study found, with its caveats: Ophthalmopathy was separated from stable hyperthyroidism by a 13 V-J signature model, with around 90% sensitivity and 81% to 82% specificity obtained in cross-validation and 80%/75% obtained in testing. Most expanded thyroid clonotypes (frequency above 0.001) were also detected in blood, suggesting blood repertoires may reflect thyroid immune responses. In validation, the model predicted progression to ophthalmopathy a median of roughly 6.5 months before onset, with roughly 70% sensitivity and roughly 79% specificity. No statistical method was used to fix the sample size in advance, and group allocation was not hidden from the investigators.

This clonotype came up many times. Its recognized antigen is unknown. Base qualities are not provided; no much larger clone lies one nucleotide away. Rearrangement joined TRBV28 to TRBJ2-7; a weak D assignment points to TRBD1 (6 bases agree). This receptor was obtained from a woman aged 45 to 65 with Graves' hyperthyroidism that later progressed to Graves' ophthalmopathy. The sequencing sample was made of blood. The bases are TGTGCCAGCAGCCCAGGACAGCTAAACTACGAGCAGTACTTC. This gives the protein CASSPGQLNYEQYF.